The T cell receptor beta chain described here comes from a study of cytomegalovirus exposure and HLA in healthy donors. The PCR had 60 Vbeta and 13 Jbeta primers. Clones were sequenced by immunoSEQ multiplex PCR, and TCRdb holds only the in-frame ones, with some missing. The table lists roughly 150,000 clones, around three quarters of them singletons. The CDR3 is 13 amino acids. The V end was cut by 5 bases, the J end by 11 bases, with 18 bases between. Germline-derived CDR1 and CDR2 are SGHAT and FQNNGV. The sample consisted of PBMCs. The receptor was derived from a male donor in good health and CMV-seronegative. The chain joins TRBV11-2 to TRBJ1-1, with D maybe TRBD1 (5 bases). Here the CDR3 DNA reads TGTGCCAGCAGCACCATCAGCCAGGGTTGGGCTTTCTTT. It yields the protein CASSTISQGWAFF.